The 4 T cell receptor beta chains below all came from one sample that was sequenced in a study of T-cell reconstitution after alpha-beta-depleted transplantation in children. Unique molecular identifiers were incorporated when the TCRbeta library was constructed. TCRdb analysed the PCR reads with MiXCR anew, one entry per CDR3 protein. The sample has under 450,000 distinct CDR3 sequences; less than 15% are singletons. Material: PBMCs, obtained from the stem cell graft. The receptors stem from a human donor who donated a stem cell graft to a child with Fanconi anemia.

This clonotype was detected a few times. This chain's CDR3 is CASSYDANQPQHF. Written as DNA, the CDR3 is TGTGCCAGCAGCTACGACGCGAATCAGCCCCAGCATTTT. This chain connects TRBV7-9 to TRBJ1-5; D gene uncertain. The V gene lost 4 bases and the J gene lost 4 bases, with 8 bases spanning the gap. CDR3 length: 13 residues. CDR1 SEHNR and CDR2 FQNEAQ come from the germline V gene (reference sequence). The full variable domain, with the rest looked up from reference TRBV7-9 and TRBJ1-5, is DTGVSQNPRHKITKRGQNVTFRCDPISEHNRLYWYRQTLGQGPEFLTYFQNEAQLEKSRLLSDRFSAERPKGSFSTLEIQRTEQGDSAMYLCASSYDANQPQHFGDGTRLSIL.

This clonotype was observed at least ten times. The genes are TRBV10-3 and TRBJ2-6; D call uncertain. This CDR3 is built from 14 residues. Germline-derived CDR1 and CDR2 are ENHRY and SYGVKD. V was trimmed by 8 bases and J by 0 bases, leaving 8 bases between them. In nucleotides, the CDR3 is TGTGCCATCGGGTTAAGCTCTGGGGCCAACGTCCTGACTTTC. Protein product: CAIGLSSGANVLTF.

The V call is TRBV7-2, the J call TRBJ2-7, with D maybe TRBD1 (6 bases). Germline values: CDR1 SGHTA, CDR2 FQGNSA. The V end lost 5 bases, the J end lost 12 bases, and 17 bases lay between the germline ends. There are 12 residues in the CDR3. The CDR3 protein is CASSQTGRVLYF. The CDR3 DNA reads TGTGCCAGCAGCCAAACAGGGCGAGTTTTGTACTTC.

This clonotype appeared many times. This chain links TRBV7-2 with TRBJ2-1; 9 bases agree with TRBD1. This CDR3 is built from 17 residues. V lost 5 bases, J lost 3 bases, and 11 bases stayed unmatched. Germline V gene data show CDR1 as SGHTA and CDR2 as FQGNSA. As DNA, the CDR3 is TGTGCCAGCAGCCTAAACCCGGGACAGGGAATCTACAATGAGCAGTTCTTC. Its translation is CASSLNPGQGIYNEQFF.